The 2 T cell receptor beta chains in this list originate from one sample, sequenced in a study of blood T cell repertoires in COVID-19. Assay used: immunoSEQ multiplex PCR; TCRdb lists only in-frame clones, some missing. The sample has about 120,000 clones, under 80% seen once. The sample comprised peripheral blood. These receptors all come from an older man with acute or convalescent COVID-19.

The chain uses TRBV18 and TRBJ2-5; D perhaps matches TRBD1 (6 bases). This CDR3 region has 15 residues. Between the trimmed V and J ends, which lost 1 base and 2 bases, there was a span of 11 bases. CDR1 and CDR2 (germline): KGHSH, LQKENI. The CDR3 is CASSPQGTTQETQYF. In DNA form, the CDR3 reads TGTGCCAGCTCACCACAGGGGACAACTCAAGAGACCCAGTACTTC.

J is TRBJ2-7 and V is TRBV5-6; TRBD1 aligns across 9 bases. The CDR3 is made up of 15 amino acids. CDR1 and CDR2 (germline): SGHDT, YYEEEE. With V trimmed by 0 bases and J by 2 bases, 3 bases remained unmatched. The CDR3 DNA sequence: TGTGCCAGCAGCTTGGGGGACAGGGCGGCCTACGAGCAGTACTTC. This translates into CASSLGDRAAYEQYF.